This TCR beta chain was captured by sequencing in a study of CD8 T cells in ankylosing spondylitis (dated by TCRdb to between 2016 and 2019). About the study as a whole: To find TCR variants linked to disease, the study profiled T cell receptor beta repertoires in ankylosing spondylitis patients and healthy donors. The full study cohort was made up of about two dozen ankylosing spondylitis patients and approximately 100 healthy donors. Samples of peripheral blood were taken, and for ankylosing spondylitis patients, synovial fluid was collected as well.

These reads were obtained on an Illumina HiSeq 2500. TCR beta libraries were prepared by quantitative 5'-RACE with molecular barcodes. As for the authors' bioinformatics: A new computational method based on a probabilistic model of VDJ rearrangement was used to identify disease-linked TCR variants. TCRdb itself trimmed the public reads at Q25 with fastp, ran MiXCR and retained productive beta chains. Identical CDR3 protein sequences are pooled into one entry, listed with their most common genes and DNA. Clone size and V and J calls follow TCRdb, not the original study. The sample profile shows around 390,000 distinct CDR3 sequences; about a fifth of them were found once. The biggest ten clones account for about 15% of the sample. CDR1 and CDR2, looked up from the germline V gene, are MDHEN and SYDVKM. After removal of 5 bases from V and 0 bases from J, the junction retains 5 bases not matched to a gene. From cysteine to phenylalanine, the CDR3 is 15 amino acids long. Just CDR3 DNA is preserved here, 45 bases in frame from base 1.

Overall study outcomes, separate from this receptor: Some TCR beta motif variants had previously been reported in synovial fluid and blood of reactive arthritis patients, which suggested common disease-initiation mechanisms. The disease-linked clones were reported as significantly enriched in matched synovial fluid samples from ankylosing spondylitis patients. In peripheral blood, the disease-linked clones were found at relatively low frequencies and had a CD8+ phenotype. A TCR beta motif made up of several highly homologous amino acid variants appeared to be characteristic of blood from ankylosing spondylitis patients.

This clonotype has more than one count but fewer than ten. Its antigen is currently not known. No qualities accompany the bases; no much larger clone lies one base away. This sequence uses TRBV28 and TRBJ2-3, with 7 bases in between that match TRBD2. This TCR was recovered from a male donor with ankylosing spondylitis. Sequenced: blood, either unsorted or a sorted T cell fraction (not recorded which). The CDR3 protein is CASSTTSESTDTQYF. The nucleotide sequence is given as TGTGCCAGCAGTACCACTAGCGAGAGCACAGATACGCAGTATTTT.